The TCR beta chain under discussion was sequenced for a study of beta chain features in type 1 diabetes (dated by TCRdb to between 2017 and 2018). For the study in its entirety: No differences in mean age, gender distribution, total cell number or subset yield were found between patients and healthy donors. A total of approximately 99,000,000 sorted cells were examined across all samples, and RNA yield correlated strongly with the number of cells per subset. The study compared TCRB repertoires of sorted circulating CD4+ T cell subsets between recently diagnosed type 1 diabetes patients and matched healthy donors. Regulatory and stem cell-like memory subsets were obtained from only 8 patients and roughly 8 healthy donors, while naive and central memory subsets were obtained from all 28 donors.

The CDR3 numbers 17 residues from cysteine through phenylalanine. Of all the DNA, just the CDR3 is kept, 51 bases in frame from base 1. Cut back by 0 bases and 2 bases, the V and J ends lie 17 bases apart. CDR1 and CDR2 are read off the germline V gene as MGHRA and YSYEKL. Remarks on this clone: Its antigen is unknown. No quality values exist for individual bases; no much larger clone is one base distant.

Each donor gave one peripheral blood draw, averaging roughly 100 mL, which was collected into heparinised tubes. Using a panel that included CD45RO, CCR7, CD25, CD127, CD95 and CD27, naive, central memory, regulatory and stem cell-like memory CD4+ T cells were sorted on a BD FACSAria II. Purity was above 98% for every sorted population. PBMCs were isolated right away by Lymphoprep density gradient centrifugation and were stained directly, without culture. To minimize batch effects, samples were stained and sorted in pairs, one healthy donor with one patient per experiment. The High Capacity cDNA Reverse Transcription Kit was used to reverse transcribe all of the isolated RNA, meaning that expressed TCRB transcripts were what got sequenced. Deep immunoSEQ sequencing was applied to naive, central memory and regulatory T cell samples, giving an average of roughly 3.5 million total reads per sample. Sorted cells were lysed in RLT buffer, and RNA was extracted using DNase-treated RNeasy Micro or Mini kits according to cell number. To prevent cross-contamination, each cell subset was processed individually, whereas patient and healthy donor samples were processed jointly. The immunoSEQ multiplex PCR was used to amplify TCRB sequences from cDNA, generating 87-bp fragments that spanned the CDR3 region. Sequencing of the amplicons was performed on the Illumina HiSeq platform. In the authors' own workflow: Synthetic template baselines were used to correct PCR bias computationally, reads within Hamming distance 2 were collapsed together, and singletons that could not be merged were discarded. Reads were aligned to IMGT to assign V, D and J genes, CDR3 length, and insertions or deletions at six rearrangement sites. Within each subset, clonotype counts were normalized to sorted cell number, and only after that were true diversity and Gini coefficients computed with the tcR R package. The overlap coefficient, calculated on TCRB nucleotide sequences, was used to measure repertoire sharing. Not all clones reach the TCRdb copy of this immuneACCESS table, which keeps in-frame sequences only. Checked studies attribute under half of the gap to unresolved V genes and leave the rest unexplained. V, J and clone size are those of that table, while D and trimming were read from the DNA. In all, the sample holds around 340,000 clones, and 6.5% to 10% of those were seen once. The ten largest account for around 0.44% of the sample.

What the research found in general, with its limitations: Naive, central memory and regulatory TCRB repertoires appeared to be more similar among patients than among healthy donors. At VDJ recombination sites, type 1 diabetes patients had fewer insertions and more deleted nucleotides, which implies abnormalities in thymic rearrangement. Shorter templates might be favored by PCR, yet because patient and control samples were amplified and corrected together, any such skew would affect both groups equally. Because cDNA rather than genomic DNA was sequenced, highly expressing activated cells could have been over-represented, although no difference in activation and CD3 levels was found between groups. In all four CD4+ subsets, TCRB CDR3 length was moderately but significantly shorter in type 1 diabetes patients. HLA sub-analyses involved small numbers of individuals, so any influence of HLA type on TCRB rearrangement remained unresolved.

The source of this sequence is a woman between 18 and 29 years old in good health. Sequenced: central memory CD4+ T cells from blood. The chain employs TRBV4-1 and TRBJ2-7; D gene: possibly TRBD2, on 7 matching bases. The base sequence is TGCGCCAGCAGCCAAGACCCAGGGGCGGGAGTCCCCTACGAGCAGTACTTC. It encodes CASSQDPGAGVPYEQYF.